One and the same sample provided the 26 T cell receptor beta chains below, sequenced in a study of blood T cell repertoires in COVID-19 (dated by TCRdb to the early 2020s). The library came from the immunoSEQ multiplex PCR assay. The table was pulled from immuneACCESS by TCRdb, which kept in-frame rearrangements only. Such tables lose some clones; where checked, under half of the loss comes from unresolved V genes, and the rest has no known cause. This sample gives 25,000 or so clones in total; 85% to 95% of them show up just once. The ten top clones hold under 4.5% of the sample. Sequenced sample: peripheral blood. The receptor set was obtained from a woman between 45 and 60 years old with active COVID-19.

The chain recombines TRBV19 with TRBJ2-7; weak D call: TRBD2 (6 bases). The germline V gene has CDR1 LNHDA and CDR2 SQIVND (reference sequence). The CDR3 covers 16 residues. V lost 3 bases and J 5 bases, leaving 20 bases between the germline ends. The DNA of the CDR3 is TGTGCCAGTAGTATCGGCCCCGGGGGTCCCAGTCACGAGCAGTACTTC. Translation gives CASSIGPGGPSHEQYF.

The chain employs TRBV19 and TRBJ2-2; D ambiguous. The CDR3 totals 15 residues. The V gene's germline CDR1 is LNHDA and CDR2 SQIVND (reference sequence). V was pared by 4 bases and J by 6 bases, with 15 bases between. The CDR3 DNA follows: TGTGCCAGTAGTAGGTTTTTCCGCACTCCCGGGGAGCTGTTTTTT. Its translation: CASSRFFRTPGELFF. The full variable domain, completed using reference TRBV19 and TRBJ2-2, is DGGITQSPKYLFRKEGQNVTLSCEQNLNHDAMYWYRQDPGQGLRLIYYSQIVNDFQKGDIAEGYSVSREKKESFPLTVTSAQKNPTAFYLCASSRFFRTPGELFFGEGSRLTVL.

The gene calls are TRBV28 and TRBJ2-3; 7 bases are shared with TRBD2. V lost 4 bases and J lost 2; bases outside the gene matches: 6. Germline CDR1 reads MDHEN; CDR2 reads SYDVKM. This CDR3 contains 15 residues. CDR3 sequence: CASSSSGAYTDTQYF. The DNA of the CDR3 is TGTGCCAGCAGTTCCAGCGGGGCCTACACAGATACGCAGTATTTT.

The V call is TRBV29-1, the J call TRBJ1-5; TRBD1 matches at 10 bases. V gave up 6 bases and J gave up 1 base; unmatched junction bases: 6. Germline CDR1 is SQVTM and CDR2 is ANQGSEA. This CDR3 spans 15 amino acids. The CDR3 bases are TGCAGCGTGTCCGGACAGGGGGGAAGCAATCAGCCCCAGCATTTT. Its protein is CSVSGQGGSNQPQHF.

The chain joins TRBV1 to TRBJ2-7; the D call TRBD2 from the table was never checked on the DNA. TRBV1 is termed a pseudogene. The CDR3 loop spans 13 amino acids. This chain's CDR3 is CTSSQRKRGRQYV. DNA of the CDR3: TGCACCAGCAGCCAACGCAAGCGGGGAAGGCAGTACGTC.

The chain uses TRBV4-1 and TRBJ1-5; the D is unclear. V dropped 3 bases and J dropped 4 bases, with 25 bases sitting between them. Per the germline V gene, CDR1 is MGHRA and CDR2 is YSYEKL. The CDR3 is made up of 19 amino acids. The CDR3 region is CASSHGKSVRARTNQPQHF. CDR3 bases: TGCGCCAGCAGCCATGGCAAATCGGTGAGGGCTAGGACGAATCAGCCCCAGCATTTT.

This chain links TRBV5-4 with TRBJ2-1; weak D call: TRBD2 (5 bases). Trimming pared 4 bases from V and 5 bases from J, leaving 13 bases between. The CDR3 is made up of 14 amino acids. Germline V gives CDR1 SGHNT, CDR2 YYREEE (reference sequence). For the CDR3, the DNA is TGTGCCAGCAGCCTACGGAACGGGGACAATGAGCAGTTCTTC. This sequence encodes CASSLRNGDNEQFF.

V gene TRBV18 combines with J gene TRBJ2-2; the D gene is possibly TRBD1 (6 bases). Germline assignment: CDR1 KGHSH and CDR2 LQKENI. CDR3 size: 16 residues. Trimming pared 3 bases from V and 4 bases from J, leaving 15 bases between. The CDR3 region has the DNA TGTGCCAGCTCACCCCCCGGACAGCAGAGCACCGGGGAGCTGTTTTTT. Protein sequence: CASSPPGQQSTGELFF.

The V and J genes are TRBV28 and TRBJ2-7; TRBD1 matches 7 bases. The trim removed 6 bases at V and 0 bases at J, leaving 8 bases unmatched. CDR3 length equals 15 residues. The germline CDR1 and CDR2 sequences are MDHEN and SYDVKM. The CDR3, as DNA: TGTGCCAGCAGGCCTCCGGGACAGTCCTCCTACGAGCAGTACGTC. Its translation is CASRPPGQSSYEQYV.

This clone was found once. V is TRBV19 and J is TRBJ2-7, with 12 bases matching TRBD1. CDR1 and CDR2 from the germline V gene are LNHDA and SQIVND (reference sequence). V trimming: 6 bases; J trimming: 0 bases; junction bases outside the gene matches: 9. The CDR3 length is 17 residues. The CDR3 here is CASRREGQGAASYEQYF. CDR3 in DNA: TGTGCCAGTAGGCGAGAGGGACAGGGGGCTGCCTCCTACGAGCAGTACTTC.

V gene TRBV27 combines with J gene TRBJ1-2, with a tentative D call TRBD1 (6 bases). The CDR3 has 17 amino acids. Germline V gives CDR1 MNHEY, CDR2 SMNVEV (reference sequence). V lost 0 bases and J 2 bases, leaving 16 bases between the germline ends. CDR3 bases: TGTGCCAGCAGTTTATCGAAGGGTACAGGGAACAACTATGGCTACACCTTC. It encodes CASSLSKGTGNNYGYTF.

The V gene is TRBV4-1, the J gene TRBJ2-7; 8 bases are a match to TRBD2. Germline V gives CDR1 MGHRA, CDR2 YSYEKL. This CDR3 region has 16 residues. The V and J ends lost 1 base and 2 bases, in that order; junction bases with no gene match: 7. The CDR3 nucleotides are TGCGCCAGCAGCCAAGGCCCGGGAGGGGTAACCTACGAGCAGTACTTC. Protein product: CASSQGPGGVTYEQYF.

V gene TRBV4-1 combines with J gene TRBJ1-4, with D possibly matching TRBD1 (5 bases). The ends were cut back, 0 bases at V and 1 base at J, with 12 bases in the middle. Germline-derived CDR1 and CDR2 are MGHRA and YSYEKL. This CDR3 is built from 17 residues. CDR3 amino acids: CASSQDWGGVTNEKLFF. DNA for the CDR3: TGCGCCAGCAGCCAAGATTGGGGGGGTGTAACTAATGAAAAACTGTTTTTT.

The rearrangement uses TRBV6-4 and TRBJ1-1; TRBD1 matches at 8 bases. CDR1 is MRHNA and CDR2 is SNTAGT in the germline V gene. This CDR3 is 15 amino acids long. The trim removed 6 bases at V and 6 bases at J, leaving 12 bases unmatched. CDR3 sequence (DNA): TGTGCCAGCAGGAGACCGGGACAGGAGTCGGCTGAAGCTTTCTTT. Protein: CASRRPGQESAEAFF.

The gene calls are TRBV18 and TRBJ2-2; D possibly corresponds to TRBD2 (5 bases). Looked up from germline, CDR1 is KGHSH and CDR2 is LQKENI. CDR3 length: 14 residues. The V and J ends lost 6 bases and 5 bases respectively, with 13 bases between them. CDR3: CASSLQEATGELFF. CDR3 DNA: TGTGCCAGCTCGCTCCAGGAGGCGACCGGGGAGCTGTTTTTT.

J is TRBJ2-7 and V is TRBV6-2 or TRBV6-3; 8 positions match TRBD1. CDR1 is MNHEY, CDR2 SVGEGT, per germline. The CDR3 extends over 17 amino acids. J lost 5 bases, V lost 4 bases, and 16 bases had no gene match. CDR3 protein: CASSSLPGQGRLNEQYV. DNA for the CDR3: TGTGCCAGCAGTTCCTTACCCGGACAGGGACGGCTAAACGAGCAGTACGTC.

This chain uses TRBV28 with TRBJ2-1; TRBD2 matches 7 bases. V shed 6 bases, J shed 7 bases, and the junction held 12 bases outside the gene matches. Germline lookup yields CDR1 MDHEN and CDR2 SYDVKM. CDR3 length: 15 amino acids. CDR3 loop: CASRRDSGPLNEQFF. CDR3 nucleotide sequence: TGTGCCAGCAGGAGAGATAGCGGGCCTCTTAATGAGCAGTTCTTC.

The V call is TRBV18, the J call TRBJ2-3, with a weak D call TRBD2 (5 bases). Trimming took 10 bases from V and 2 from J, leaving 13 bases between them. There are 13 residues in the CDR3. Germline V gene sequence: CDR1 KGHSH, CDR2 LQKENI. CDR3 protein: CAIPKGDTDTQYF. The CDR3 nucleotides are TGTGCCATTCCAAAGGGAGACACAGATACGCAGTATTTT.

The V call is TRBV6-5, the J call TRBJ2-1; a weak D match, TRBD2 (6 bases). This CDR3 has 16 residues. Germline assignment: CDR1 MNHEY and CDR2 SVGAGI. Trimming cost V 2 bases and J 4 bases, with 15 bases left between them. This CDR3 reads CASSYVWGSGYNEQFF. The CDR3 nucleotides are TGTGCCAGCAGTTACGTTTGGGGGAGCGGGTACAATGAGCAGTTCTTC.

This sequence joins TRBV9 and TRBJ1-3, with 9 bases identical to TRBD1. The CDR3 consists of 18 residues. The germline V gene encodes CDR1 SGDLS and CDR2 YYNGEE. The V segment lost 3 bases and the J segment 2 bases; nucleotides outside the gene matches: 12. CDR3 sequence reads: CASSASTGGAGPGNTIYF. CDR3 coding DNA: TGTGCCAGCAGCGCGTCCACAGGGGGCGCTGGTCCTGGAAACACCATATATTTT.

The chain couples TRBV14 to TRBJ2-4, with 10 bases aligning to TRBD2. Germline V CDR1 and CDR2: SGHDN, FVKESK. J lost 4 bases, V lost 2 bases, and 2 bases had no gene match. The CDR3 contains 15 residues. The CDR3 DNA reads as TGTGCCAGCAGCCAACGGACTAGCGGAAAAAACATTCAGTACTTC. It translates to CASSQRTSGKNIQYF.

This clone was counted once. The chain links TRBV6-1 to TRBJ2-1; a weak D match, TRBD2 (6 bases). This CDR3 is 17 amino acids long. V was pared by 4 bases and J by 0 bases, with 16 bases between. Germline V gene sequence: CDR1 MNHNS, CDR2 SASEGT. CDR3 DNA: TGTGCCAGCAGTGGGTATCTAGCGATCATCTCCTACAATGAGCAGTTCTTC. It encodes CASSGYLAIISYNEQFF.

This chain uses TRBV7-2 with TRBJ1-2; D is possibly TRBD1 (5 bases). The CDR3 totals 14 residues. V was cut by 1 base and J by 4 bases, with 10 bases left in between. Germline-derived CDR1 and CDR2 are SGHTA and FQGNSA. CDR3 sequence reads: CASSLGQGGYGYTF. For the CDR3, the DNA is TGTGCCAGCAGCTTAGGGCAGGGCGGCTATGGCTACACCTTC.

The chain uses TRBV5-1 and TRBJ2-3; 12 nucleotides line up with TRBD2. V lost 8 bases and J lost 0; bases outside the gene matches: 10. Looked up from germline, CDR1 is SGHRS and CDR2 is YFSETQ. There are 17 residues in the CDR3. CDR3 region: CASSLAGGPLSTDTQYF. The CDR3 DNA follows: TGCGCCAGTTCACTAGCGGGAGGACCCCTTAGCACAGATACGCAGTATTTT.

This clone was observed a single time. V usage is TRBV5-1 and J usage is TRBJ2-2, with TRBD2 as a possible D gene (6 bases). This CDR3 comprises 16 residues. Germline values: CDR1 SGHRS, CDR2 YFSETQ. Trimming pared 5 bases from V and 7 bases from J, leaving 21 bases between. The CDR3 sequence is CASSSGTGGNHGELFF. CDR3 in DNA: TGCGCCAGCAGTTCCGGGACTGGCGGGAATCACGGGGAGCTGTTTTTT.

The CDR3 loop reads CASSRTNMNTEAFF. The CDR3 bases are TGTGCCAGCAGCCGTACCAACATGAACACTGAAGCTTTCTTT. The rearrangement joins TRBV5-6 to TRBJ1-1; D is uncertain. The CDR3 sequence is 14 residues long. CDR1 and CDR2 (germline): SGHDT, YYEEEE. V was cut by 4 bases and J by 0 bases, with 10 bases left in between.